One TCR beta chain is described in this entry. The sample is drawn from a study of blood T cell repertoires in COVID-19. This CDR3 contains 14 residues. CDR1 is LGHDT and CDR2 is YNNKEL in the germline V gene (reference sequence). Trimming removed 0 bases from V and 5 bases from J, with 10 bases in between. In the source study's methods: Nucleated cell counts were estimated from reference gene primer amplification. The assay was immunoSEQ multiplex PCR, and TCRdb's table has in-frame clones only and misses some. V, J and clone size reflect that table, while D and trimming were determined from the DNA. The sample records 200,000 to 250,000 clones, more than 65% being singletons.

This chain uses TRBV3-1 (or the pseudogene TRBV3-2) with TRBJ1-1; D is perhaps TRBD1 (5 bases). The TCR sequence derives from a woman older than 75 with acute or convalescent COVID-19. Specimen: peripheral blood. CDR3 bases: TGTGCCAGCAGCCAAGATGGAAGGGGTACTGAAGCTTTCTTT. It specifies CASSQDGRGTEAFF.